The 22 T cell receptor beta chains below all came from one sample that was sequenced in a study of blood T cell repertoires in COVID-19. The data were produced by immunoSEQ multiplex PCR, yet TCRdb's version contains in-frame clones alone and is incomplete. The sample includes 200,000 to 250,000 clones, 82% of them seen just once. Specimen: peripheral blood. These receptors were obtained from a woman aged 80 or older with COVID-19, enrolled during active disease.

This chain links TRBV29-1 with TRBJ2-4; TRBD2 might be the D (5 bases). The CDR3 covers 14 residues. Germline assignment: CDR1 SQVTM and CDR2 ANQGSEA. Trimming shortened V by 3 bases and J by 6 bases, and 15 bases separated the two germline ends. The CDR3 DNA follows: TGCAGCGTTGAGAGGGATGGGCTTGGAAACATTCAGTACTTC. Its translation: CSVERDGLGNIQYF.

The V and J genes are TRBV6-1 and TRBJ1-6, with 7 bases aligning to TRBD1. CDR1 and CDR2 (germline): MNHNS, SASEGT. The CDR3 runs to 13 residues. Germline trimming cut 6 bases from V and 10 bases from J; bases unmatched to any gene: 6. CDR3 in amino acids: CASSRDSRSPLHF. The CDR3, as DNA: TGTGCCAGCAGCCGGGACAGTAGGTCACCCCTCCACTTT.

The chain employs TRBV6-6 and TRBJ2-3; 10 bases map to TRBD2. The length of the CDR3 is 16 residues. The V segment lost 8 bases and the J segment 1 base; nucleotides outside the gene matches: 9. Germline V CDR1 and CDR2: MNHNY, SVGAGI (reference sequence). CDR3 nucleotides: TGTGCCAGCTGGGCTAGCGGGGGCGGGGGCACAGATACGCAGTATTTT. It is translated as CASWASGGGGTDTQYF.

The rearrangement uses TRBV29-1 and TRBJ2-2; tentatively, D is TRBD2 (6 bases). The germline V gene encodes CDR1 SQVTM and CDR2 ANQGSEA. Trimming took 7 bases from V and 5 from J, leaving 14 bases between them. CDR3 length: 13 amino acids. CDR3 DNA sequence: TGCAGCGGCGGGGACCGCTGGACCGGGGAGCTGTTTTTT. It codes for CSGGDRWTGELFF.

This rearrangement joins TRBV2 to TRBJ1-5; the D gene is possibly TRBD1 (6 bases). V was trimmed by 7 bases and J by 0 bases, leaving 10 bases between them. Germline CDR1 is SNHLY and CDR2 is FYNNEI. The CDR3 contains 14 residues. CDR3 DNA sequence: TGTGCCAGCACAGGACAGTATAGCAATCAGCCCCAGCATTTT. This translates into CASTGQYSNQPQHF.

This clone was picked up a small number of times. The CDR3 sequence is CATSRIGQGTAEAFF. CDR3 in DNA: TGTGCCACCAGCAGAATTGGACAGGGAACGGCTGAAGCTTTCTTT. This sequence joins TRBV15 and TRBJ1-1, with TRBD1 identical over 8 bases. CDR1 LNHNV and CDR2 YYDKDF come from the germline V gene (reference sequence). The length of the CDR3 is 15 residues. V lost 2 bases and J lost 6; bases outside the gene matches: 8.

A remark on this clone: The junction and the germline gene differ at one end; a read error may be behind it. The chain employs TRBV7-9 and TRBJ1-2; weak D call: TRBD1 (5 bases). This CDR3 region has 15 residues. The germline gives CDR1 SEHNR, CDR2 FQNEAQ (reference sequence). CDR3 loop: CTSSLEGQGTYGYTF. The CDR3 DNA reads TGTACCAGCAGCTTAGAGGGCCAGGGAACCTATGGCTACACCTTC. The whole variable domain, remainder taken from reference TRBV7-9 and TRBJ1-2, is DTGVSQNPRHKITKRGQNVTFRCDPISEHNRLYWYRQTLGQGPEFLTYFQNEAQLEKSRLLSDRFSAERPKGSFSTLEIQRTEQGDSAMYLCTSSLEGQGTYGYTFGSGTRLTVV.

The rearrangement links TRBV5-1 to TRBJ1-2; D call uncertain. Trimming pared 4 bases from V and 4 bases from J, leaving 11 bases between. Germline V gene sequence: CDR1 SGHRS, CDR2 YFSETQ. This CDR3 region has 13 residues. The CDR3 coding sequence is TGCGCCAGCAGCCCGCGGGAGTTCTATGGCTACACCTTC. It specifies CASSPREFYGYTF.

The chain carries TRBV6-2 or TRBV6-3 and TRBJ2-7; 7 bases are shared with TRBD1. Germline values: CDR1 MNHEY, CDR2 SVGEGT. Trimming at V came to 5 bases and at J to 3 bases, leaving 4 bases not matched to a gene. This CDR3 spans 13 amino acids. The CDR3 DNA reads TGTGCCAGCAGTCGGGACAGACACTACGAGCAGTACTTC. It translates to CASSRDRHYEQYF.

J is TRBJ2-6 and V is TRBV21-1; the table names TRBD1, a call not compared with the DNA. TRBV21-1 corresponds to a pseudogene. The CDR3 extends over 18 amino acids. The CDR3 reads CASSSRDRQSSGANVLTF. Here the CDR3 DNA reads TGTGCCAGCAGCAGCCGGGACAGACAGAGCTCTGGGGCCAACGTCCTGACTTTC.

The chain combines TRBV6-4 with TRBJ2-1; 13 positions agree with TRBD2. The germline V gene encodes CDR1 MRHNA and CDR2 SNTAGT. This CDR3 spans 18 amino acids. V was pared by 6 bases and J by 4 bases, with 12 bases of the junction left unmatched. For the CDR3, the DNA is TGTGCCAGCAGCGTCGGTTATGGGACTAGCGGGATTTACAATGAGCAGTTCTTC. This encodes CASSVGYGTSGIYNEQFF.

The rearrangement joins TRBV19 to TRBJ1-6; D might be TRBD1 (5 bases). The CDR3 is made up of 14 amino acids. Germline CDR1 is LNHDA and CDR2 is SQIVND (reference sequence). V lost 5 bases, J lost 10 bases, and 15 bases lay in between. CDR3 in DNA: TGTGCCAGTAGTTTAAAGGGGATAGGATCACCCCTCCACTTT. This gives the protein CASSLKGIGSPLHF.

The sample holds one count of this clone. The genes are TRBV12-3 or TRBV12-4 and TRBJ1-5; unclear D gene. The CDR3 extends over 12 amino acids. V lost 3 bases and J 6 bases, leaving 6 bases between the germline ends. CDR3 coding DNA: TGTGCCAGCAGTTTTTTCAGTCAGCCCCAGCATTTT. Its translation is CASSFFSQPQHF.

The rearrangement uses TRBV4-3 and TRBJ2-1; the match to TRBD2 covers 12 bases. Germline values: CDR1 LGHNA, CDR2 YSLEER. V was clipped by 0 bases and J by 6 bases; unmatched bases: 6. CDR3 length: 17 residues. DNA of the CDR3: TGCGCCAGCAGCCAAGATTTCCTAGCGGGAGGGGTCAATGAGCAGTTCTTC. Amino acids: CASSQDFLAGGVNEQFF.

J is TRBJ2-4 and V is TRBV7-2; 9 bases are shared with TRBD1. Germline values: CDR1 SGHTA, CDR2 FQGNSA. Trimming removed 5 bases from V and 1 base from J; junction bases left unmatched: 12. This CDR3 is 18 amino acids long. The CDR3 loop reads CASSLPGQGVWAKNIQYF. The CDR3 bases are TGTGCCAGCAGCCTGCCGGGACAGGGTGTTTGGGCCAAAAACATTCAGTACTTC.

The V call is TRBV24-1, the J call TRBJ2-1; 10 bases map to TRBD1. Germline CDR1 KGHDR, CDR2 SFDVKD. The CDR3 has 18 residues. After removal of 4 bases from V and 0 bases from J, the junction contained 8 bases not matched to a gene. The CDR3 here is CATSDLGGQGSSYNEQFF. DNA of the CDR3: TGTGCCACCAGTGACCTTGGGGGACAGGGGAGCTCCTACAATGAGCAGTTCTTC.

The chain couples TRBV6-5 to TRBJ1-4; 7 nucleotides line up with TRBD1. Germline V gives CDR1 MNHEY, CDR2 SVGAGI. The CDR3 extends over 13 amino acids. Trimming removed 7 bases from V and 8 bases from J; junction bases left unmatched: 7. The CDR3 here is CASIRTGGEKLFF. The CDR3, as DNA: TGTGCCAGCATAAGGACAGGCGGGGAAAAACTGTTTTTT.

The rearrangement links TRBV6-5 to TRBJ1-5; D remains unclear. CDR3 size: 12 residues. Trimming pared 5 bases from V and 5 bases from J, leaving 7 bases between. The germline CDR1 and CDR2 sequences are MNHEY and SVGAGI. CDR3 in amino acids: CASSTRDQPQHF. The CDR3 DNA reads TGTGCCAGCAGTACGAGGGATCAGCCCCAGCATTTT.

The genes are TRBV14 and TRBJ2-5, with D perhaps matching TRBD2 (5 bases). The germline V gene encodes CDR1 SGHDN and CDR2 FVKESK. CDR3 length: 14 residues. Deletions cut 4 bases from V and 2 bases from J, with 11 bases between. The CDR3 loop reads CASSPLEGQETQYF. The DNA of the CDR3 is TGTGCCAGCAGCCCCCTCGAGGGTCAAGAGACCCAGTACTTC.

J is TRBJ1-5 and V is TRBV2, with 9 bases fitting TRBD1. V lost 7 bases to trimming and J lost 0 bases; unmatched junction nucleotides: 4. This CDR3 spans 15 amino acids. Germline V gives CDR1 SNHLY, CDR2 FYNNEI. The CDR3 reads CASKGQGVSNQPQHF. The CDR3 region has the DNA TGTGCCAGCAAGGGACAGGGAGTTAGCAATCAGCCCCAGCATTTT.

The chain joins TRBV7-9 to TRBJ1-2; D call uncertain. CDR1 and CDR2 (germline): SEHNR, FQNEAQ (reference sequence). V was cut by 2 bases and J by 4 bases, with 8 bases left in between. The CDR3 runs to 13 residues. The CDR3 loop is CASSLMRSYGYTF. The CDR3 nucleotides read TGTGCCAGCAGCTTAATGCGCTCCTATGGCTACACCTTC.

This clone was counted only a few times. V usage is TRBV5-4 and J usage is TRBJ1-1, with TRBD1 matching 8 bases. Germline V CDR1 and CDR2: SGHNT, YYREEE (reference sequence). The V gene end was trimmed by 2 bases and the J gene end by 5 bases; junction bases not matched to a gene: 5. The CDR3 length is 14 residues. CDR3 sequence reads: CASSFTGGGTEAFF. CDR3 DNA: TGTGCCAGCAGCTTTACAGGGGGAGGAACTGAAGCTTTCTTT.